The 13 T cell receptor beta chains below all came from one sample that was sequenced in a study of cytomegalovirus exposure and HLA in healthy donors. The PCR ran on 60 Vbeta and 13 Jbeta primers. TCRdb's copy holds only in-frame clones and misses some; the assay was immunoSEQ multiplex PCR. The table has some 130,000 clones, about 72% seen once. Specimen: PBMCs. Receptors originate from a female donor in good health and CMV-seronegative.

CDR3 sequence (DNA): TGTGCCAGCAGCTTATCGGGACTTCGTGATTCACCCCTCCACTTT. Protein: CASSLSGLRDSPLHF. V gene TRBV7-6 combines with J gene TRBJ1-6, with D possibly matching TRBD1 (5 bases). This CDR3 spans 15 amino acids. The ends were cut back, 2 bases at V and 8 bases at J, with 13 bases in the middle. The V gene's germline CDR1 is SGHVS and CDR2 FNYEAQ.

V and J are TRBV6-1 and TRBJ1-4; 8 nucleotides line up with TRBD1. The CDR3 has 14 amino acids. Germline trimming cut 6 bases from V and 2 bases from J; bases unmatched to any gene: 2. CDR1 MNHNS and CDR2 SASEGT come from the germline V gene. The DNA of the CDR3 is TGTGCCAGCAGCGGGACAGGTACTAATGAAAAACTGTTTTTT. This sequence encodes CASSGTGTNEKLFF.

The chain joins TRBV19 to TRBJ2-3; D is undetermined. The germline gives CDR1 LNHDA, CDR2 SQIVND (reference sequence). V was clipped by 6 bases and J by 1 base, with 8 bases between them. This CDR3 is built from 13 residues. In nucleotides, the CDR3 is TGTGCCAGTAGAAACCAGGGCACAGATACGCAGTATTTT. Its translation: CASRNQGTDTQYF.

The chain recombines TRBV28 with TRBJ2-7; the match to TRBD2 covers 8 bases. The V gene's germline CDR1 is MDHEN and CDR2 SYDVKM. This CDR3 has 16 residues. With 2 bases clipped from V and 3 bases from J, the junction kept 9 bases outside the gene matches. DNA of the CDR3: TGTGCCAGCAGTTTACTGCGGGAGGCAAACATCTACGAGCAGTACTTC. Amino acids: CASSLLREANIYEQYF.

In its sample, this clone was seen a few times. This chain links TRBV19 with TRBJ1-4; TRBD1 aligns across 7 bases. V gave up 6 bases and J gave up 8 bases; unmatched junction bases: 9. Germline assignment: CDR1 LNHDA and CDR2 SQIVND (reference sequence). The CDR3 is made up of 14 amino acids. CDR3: CASRETGSEEKLFF. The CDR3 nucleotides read TGTGCCAGTAGGGAGACAGGGAGCGAGGAAAAACTGTTTTTT.

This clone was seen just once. The CDR3 region has the DNA TGTGCCAGCAGTGCCGCGGGAACCAACACTGAAGCTTTCTTT. Protein sequence: CASSAAGTNTEAFF. The chain employs TRBV2 and TRBJ1-1; D gene ambiguous. V was trimmed by 4 bases and J by 2 bases, leaving 11 bases between them. This CDR3 has 14 residues. CDR1 SNHLY and CDR2 FYNNEI come from the germline V gene. Filled out from reference TRBV2 and TRBJ1-1, the complete variable domain reads EPEVTQTPSHQVTQMGQEVILRCVPISNHLYFYWYRQILGQKVEFLVSFYNNEISEKSEIFDDQFSVERPDGSNFTLKIRSTKLEDSAMYFCASSAAGTNTEAFFGQGTRLTVV.

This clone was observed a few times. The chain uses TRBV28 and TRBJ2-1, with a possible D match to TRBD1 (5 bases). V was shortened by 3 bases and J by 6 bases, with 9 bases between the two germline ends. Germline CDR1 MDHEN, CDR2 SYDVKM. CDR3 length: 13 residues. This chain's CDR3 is CASSLGQSNEQFF. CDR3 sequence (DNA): TGTGCCAGCAGTTTGGGGCAAAGCAATGAGCAGTTCTTC.

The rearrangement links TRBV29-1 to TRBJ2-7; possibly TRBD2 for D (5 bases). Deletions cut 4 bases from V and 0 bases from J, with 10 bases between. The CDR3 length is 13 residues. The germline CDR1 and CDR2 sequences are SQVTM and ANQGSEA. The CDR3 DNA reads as TGCAGCGTTGGAGAGGACTCCTCCTACGAGCAGTACTTC. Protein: CSVGEDSSYEQYF.

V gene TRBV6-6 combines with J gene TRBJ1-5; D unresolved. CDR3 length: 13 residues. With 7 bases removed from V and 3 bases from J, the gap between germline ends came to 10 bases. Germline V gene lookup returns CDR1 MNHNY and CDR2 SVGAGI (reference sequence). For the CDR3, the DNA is TGTGCCAGCAAGCGGGAGAACAATCAGCCCCAGCATTTT. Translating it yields CASKRENNQPQHF.

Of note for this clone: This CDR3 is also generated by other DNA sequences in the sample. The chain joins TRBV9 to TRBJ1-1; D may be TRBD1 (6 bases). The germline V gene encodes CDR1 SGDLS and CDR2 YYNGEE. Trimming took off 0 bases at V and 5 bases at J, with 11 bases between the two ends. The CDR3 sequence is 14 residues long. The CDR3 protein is CASSVVQGGTEAFF. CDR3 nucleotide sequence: TGTGCCAGCAGCGTAGTACAGGGAGGGACTGAAGCTTTCTTT.

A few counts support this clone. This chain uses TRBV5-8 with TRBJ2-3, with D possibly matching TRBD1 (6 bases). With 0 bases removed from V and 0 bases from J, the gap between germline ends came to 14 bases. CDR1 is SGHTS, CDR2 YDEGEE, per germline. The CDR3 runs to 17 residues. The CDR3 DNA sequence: TGTGCCAGCAGCTTGGGTAGGGCAGGGGCAAGCACAGATACGCAGTATTTT. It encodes CASSLGRAGASTDTQYF.

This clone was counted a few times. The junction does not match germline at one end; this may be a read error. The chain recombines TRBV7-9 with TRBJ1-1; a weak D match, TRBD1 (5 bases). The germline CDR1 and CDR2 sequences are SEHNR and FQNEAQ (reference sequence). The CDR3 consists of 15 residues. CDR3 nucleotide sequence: TGTTCCAGCAGCCCATTCCAGGGAGGATTCACTGAAGCTTTCTTT. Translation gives CSSSPFQGGFTEAFF.

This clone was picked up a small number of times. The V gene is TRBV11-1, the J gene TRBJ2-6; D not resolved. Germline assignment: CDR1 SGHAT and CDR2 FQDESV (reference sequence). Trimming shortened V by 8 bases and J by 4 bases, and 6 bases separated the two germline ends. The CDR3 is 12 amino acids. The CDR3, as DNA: TGTGCCAGCCTCGAGGGGGCCAACGTCCTGACTTTC. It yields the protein CASLEGANVLTF.